The rows below give T cell receptor beta chains drawn from one sample of a study of T-cell memory formation after mild COVID-19. TCRdb itself ran the 5' RACE reads through MiXCR, one entry per CDR3 protein. The repertoire holds approximately 340,000 distinct CDR3 sequences, more than 15% seen once, with about 22% in the top ten. The sequenced sample was PBMCs or a T cell subset sorted from them (not recorded which). Receptor source: a man younger than 35 who had mild COVID-19 (a few samples of this study predate the infection). Cell type and time point are not known. CDR3s include the opening cysteine and the closing phenylalanine or tryptophan. Each record gives: V gene, D gene, J gene, clone size, CDR3 DNA, CDR3 protein. The D gene is left open where the match is weak. Clone size is not always given. Where it is, it says once, few, many or a class for expanded clones.

>TRBV11-2|NA|TRBJ1-2|many
TGTGCCAGCAGCTTAGACAGGGGCATATATGGCTACACCTTC
CASSLDRGIYGYTF
>TRBV24-1|NA|TRBJ2-2|NA
TGTGCCACCAGTGGGCAGGCCCATGTTCCCGGGGAGCTGTTTTTT
CATSGQAHVPGELFF
>TRBV5-1|NA|TRBJ2-1|NA
TGCGCCAGCGGGTCCGGGACCCTATCCTACAATGAGCAGTTCTTC
CASGSGTLSYNEQFF
>TRBV7-2|NA|TRBJ1-5|NA
TGTGCCAGCCAGGGCAGGGCAGGCAATCAGCCCCAGCATTTT
CASQGRAGNQPQHF
>TRBV5-4|NA|TRBJ1-1|few
TGTGCCAGCAGCTTTAGTGAGAGCCGCACTGAAGCTTTCTTT
CASSFSESRTEAFF
>TRBV7-2|NA|TRBJ2-3|few
TGTGCCAGCAGCTTAGCCGCGGCCACAGATACGCAGTATTTT
CASSLAAATDTQYF
>TRBV6-2/TRBV6-3|NA|TRBJ1-5|NA
TGTGCCAGCAGTTACTCGGCAGGGCCCCAGCATTTT
CASSYSAGPQHF
>TRBV12-3/TRBV12-4|TRBD1|TRBJ1-2|few
TGTGCCAGCAGTCCGACAGGGCCCTACGCCTATGGCTACACCTTC
CASSPTGPYAYGYTF
>TRBV30|TRBD1|TRBJ2-2|many
TGTGCCTGGAGGAACTCGGGACAGGGCTCCGGGGAGCTGTTTTTT
CAWRNSGQGSGELFF
>TRBV29-1|TRBD1|TRBJ1-2|NA
TGCAGCGTTGGGGACAGCATCTATGGCTACACCTTC
CSVGDSIYGYTF
>TRBV5-1|NA|TRBJ2-1|few
TGCGCCAGCAGCGCCGAGGCCGCCTACAATGAGCAGTTCTTC
CASSAEAAYNEQFF
>TRBV4-2|NA|TRBJ2-2|NA
TGTGCCAGCAGCCAAGAACGTGGAGTGGAAGCGGGGGAGCTGTTTTTT
CASSQERGVEAGELFF
>TRBV7-9|TRBD2|TRBJ2-1|many
TGTGCCAGCAGCCTCGGACTAGCGGGGGGCCCGCCCTACAATGAGCAGTTCTTC
CASSLGLAGGPPYNEQFF
>TRBV12-3/TRBV12-4|TRBD1|TRBJ1-2|few
TGTGCCAGCAGTTTAAGGGACAGGGGGCTCTATGGCTACACCTTC
CASSLRDRGLYGYTF
>TRBV11-2|TRBD1|TRBJ1-4|few
TGTGCCAGCAGCTTAGAGCCGGGACAGGGTTATGAAAAACTGTTTTTT
CASSLEPGQGYEKLFF
>TRBV6-6|NA|TRBJ1-2|NA
TGTGCCAGCATCGCGGACGGGGTCCCCTATGGCTACACCTTC
CASIADGVPYGYTF
>TRBV5-1|NA|TRBJ2-1|few
TGCGCCAGCAGCTTGAGTAGGGGCAATGAGCAGTTCTTC
CASSLSRGNEQFF
>TRBV12-3/TRBV12-4|TRBD2|TRBJ2-3|few
TGTGCCAGCAGTTTATCACTAGCGGGGATGGTGGATACGCAGTATTTT
CASSLSLAGMVDTQYF
>TRBV20-1|NA|TRBJ1-4|many
TGCAGTGCTTTACAGGGAAGTAATGAAAAACTGTTTTTT
CSALQGSNEKLFF
>TRBV11-2|TRBD2|TRBJ2-5|few
TGTGCCAGCAGCCCACTAGCGGGGTTCCAAGAGACCCAGTACTTC
CASSPLAGFQETQYF
>TRBV4-3|NA|TRBJ2-5|NA
TGCGCCAGCAGCCGGGGTCAGGGACACCAAGAGACCCAGTACTTC
CASSRGQGHQETQYF
>TRBV29-1|TRBD1|TRBJ2-6|NA
TGCAGCGTCCAAGGGGGCCCCTCTGGGGCCAACGTCCTGACTTTC
CSVQGGPSGANVLTF
>TRBV12-3/TRBV12-4|TRBD1|TRBJ1-1|few
TGTGCCAGCAGTTTAGAGGGCAGGGGGCCTGAAGCTTTCTTT
CASSLEGRGPEAFF
>TRBV15|NA|TRBJ2-1|NA
TGTGCCACCAGCAGAGGATCAGTGGACCCTTCCTACAATGAGCAGTTCTTC
CATSRGSVDPSYNEQFF
>TRBV7-2|NA|TRBJ1-5|many
TGTGCCAGCAGCTTAGTTGAGGGGGATCAGCCCCAGCATTTT
CASSLVEGDQPQHF
>TRBV7-9|NA|TRBJ1-2|NA
TGTGCCAGCAGCTTAGGGAACACGGGCTACACCTTC
CASSLGNTGYTF
>TRBV6-2/TRBV6-3|TRBD2|TRBJ2-3|NA
TGTGCCAGCAGTTACTCTCGGCGGGGGAGACGCACAGATACGCAGTATTTT
CASSYSRRGRRTDTQYF
>TRBV11-2|TRBD2|TRBJ2-5|few
TGTGCCAGCAGCTCCGGACTAGCGCGAGAGACCCAGTACTTC
CASSSGLARETQYF
>TRBV7-2|NA|TRBJ1-3|few
TGTGCCAGCAGCTTAGCGCCGCATTCCTCTGGAAACACCATATATTTT
CASSLAPHSSGNTIYF
>TRBV20-1|NA|TRBJ1-5|few
TGCAGTGCTAGATCTGGGGTAGGCCAGCCCCAGCATTTT
CSARSGVGQPQHF
>TRBV20-1|NA|TRBJ1-2|few
TGCAGTGCTCTAGACACCACGAACTATGGCTACACCTTC
CSALDTTNYGYTF